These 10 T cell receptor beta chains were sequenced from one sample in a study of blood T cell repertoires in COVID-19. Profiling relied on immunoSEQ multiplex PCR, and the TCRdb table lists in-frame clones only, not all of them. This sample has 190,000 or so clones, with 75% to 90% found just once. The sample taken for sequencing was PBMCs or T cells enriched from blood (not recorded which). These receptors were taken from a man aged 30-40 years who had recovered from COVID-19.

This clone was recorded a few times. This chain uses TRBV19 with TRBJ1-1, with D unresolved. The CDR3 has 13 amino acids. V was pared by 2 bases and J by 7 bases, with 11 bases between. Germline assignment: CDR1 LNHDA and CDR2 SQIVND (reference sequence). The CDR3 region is CASSIRGRDEAFF. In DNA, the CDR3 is TGTGCCAGTAGTATAAGAGGAAGAGATGAAGCTTTCTTT.

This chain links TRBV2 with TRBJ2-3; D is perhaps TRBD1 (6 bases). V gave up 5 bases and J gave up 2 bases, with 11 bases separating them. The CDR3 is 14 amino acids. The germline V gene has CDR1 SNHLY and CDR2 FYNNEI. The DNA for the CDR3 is TGTGCCAGCAGTACCAGGGGAACCACAGATACGCAGTATTTT. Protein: CASSTRGTTDTQYF.

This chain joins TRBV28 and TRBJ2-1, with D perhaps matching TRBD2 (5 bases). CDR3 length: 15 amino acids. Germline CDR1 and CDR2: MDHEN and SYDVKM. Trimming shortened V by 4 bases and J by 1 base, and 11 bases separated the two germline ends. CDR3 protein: CASSSRTGSYNEQFF. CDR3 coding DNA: TGTGCCAGCAGTTCTCGGACTGGATCCTACAATGAGCAGTTCTTC.

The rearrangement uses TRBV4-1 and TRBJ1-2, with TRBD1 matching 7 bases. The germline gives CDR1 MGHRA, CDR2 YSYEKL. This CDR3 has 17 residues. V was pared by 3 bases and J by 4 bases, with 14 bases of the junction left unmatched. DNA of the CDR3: TGCGCCAGCAGCCACCCTTCGGCAGGGGGGATCGGCTATGGCTACACCTTC. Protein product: CASSHPSAGGIGYGYTF.

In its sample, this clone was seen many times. The CDR3: CASSSGTSSNEQFF. CDR3 nucleotides: TGTGCCAGCAGTTCCGGGACTAGCAGCAATGAGCAGTTCTTC. The chain recombines TRBV6-2 or TRBV6-3 with TRBJ2-1; 9 bases map to TRBD2. The germline CDR1 and CDR2 sequences are MNHEY and SVGEGT. The CDR3 has 14 amino acids. V was pared by 4 bases and J by 6 bases, with 4 bases of the junction left unmatched.

The CDR3 spells CAWSSAGNTIYF. The DNA for the CDR3 is TGTGCCTGGAGTAGCGCTGGAAACACCATATATTTT. The genes are TRBV30 and TRBJ1-3; the D is unclear. The CDR3 extends over 12 amino acids. V lost 2 bases and J 2 bases, leaving 4 bases between the germline ends. CDR1 is GTSNPN, CDR2 SVGIG, per germline (reference sequence). The variable domain in full, completed from reference TRBV30 and TRBJ1-3, reads SQTIHQWPATLVQPVGSPLSLECTVEGTSNPNLYWYRQAAGRGLQLLFYSVGIGQISSEVPQNLSASRPQDRQFILSSKKLLLSDSGFYLCAWSSAGNTIYFGEGSWLTVV.

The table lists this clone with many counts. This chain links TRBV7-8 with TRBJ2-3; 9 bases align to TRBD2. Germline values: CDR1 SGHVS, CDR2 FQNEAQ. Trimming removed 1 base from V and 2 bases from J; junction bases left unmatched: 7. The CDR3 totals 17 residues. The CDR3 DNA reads TGTGCCAGCAGCTTAGATCCCGGACTAGCGTTCACAGATACGCAGTATTTT. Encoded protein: CASSLDPGLAFTDTQYF. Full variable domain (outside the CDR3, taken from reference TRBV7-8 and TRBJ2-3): GAGVSQSPRYKVAKRGQDVALRCDPISGHVSLFWYQQALGQGPEFLTYFQNEAQLDKSGLPSDRFFAERPEGSVSTLKIQRTQQEDSAVYLCASSLDPGLAFTDTQYFGPGTRLTVL.

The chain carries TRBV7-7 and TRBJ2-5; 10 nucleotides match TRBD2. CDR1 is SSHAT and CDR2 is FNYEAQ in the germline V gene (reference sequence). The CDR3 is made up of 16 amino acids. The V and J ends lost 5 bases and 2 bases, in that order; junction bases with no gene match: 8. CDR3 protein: CASSPNLAGAQETQYF. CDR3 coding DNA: TGTGCCAGCAGCCCTAATCTAGCGGGGGCGCAAGAGACCCAGTACTTC.

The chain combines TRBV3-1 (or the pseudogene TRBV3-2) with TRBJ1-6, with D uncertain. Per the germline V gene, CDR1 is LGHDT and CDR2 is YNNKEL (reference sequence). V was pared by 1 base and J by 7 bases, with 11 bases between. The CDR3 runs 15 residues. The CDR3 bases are TGTGCCAGCAGCCAAGTGGCGGTTGGCAATTCACCCCTCCACTTT. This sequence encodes CASSQVAVGNSPLHF.

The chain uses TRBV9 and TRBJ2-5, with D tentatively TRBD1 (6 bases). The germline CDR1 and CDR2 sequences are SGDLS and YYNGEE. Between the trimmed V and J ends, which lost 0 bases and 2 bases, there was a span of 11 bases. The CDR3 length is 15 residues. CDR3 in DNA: TGTGCCAGCAGCGTAGGGAACAGGGCTCAAGAGACCCAGTACTTC. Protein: CASSVGNRAQETQYF.